A selection of T cell receptor beta chains follows, all from one sample in a study of early T cells in non-severe SARS-CoV-2 infection. One entry per CDR3 protein results from TCRdb running MiXCR on the 5' RACE reads. The table shows fewer than 95,000 distinct CDR3 sequences, with around a sixth occurring only once. Sequencing used whole blood, obtained at baseline. These receptors were obtained from an adult who was a healthcare worker with PCR-confirmed SARS-CoV-2 infection or an uninfected control (not recorded which). The CDR3 runs from the conserved cysteine through the conserved F or W. The D gene is left open where the match is weak. Clone size appears in some rows only: once, few, many, or a class for an expanded clone.

CDR3 protein	CDR3 DNA	D gene	clone size	V gene	J gene
CASSPLTVSYNEQFF	TGTGCCAGCTCACCGCTGACAGTCTCCTACAATGAGCAGTTCTTC	NA	NA	TRBV18	TRBJ2-1
CASSRQGEVGTEAFF	TGTGCCAGCAGCCGACAGGGGGAGGTTGGGACTGAAGCTTTCTTT	TRBD1	NA	TRBV12-3/TRBV12-4	TRBJ1-1
CASSEPARRAAQYF	TGTGCCAGCAGTGAACCAGCCCGGCGGGCGGCCCAGTACTTC	NA	few	TRBV2	TRBJ2-5
CAWRARQGPQYF	TGTGCCTGGAGGGCACGACAGGGCCCGCAGTACTTC	TRBD1	NA	TRBV30	TRBJ2-7
CSAYSQTGNEQFF	TGCAGTGCTTACTCCCAAACAGGGAATGAGCAGTTCTTC	NA	NA	TRBV20-1	TRBJ2-1
CASSPLRAETDTQYF	TGTGCCAGCAGCCCCCTACGGGCTGAGACAGATACGCAGTATTTT	NA	few	TRBV7-9	TRBJ2-3
CSASSPAREVSEQFF	TGCAGTGCTAGTTCCCCTGCGCGGGAAGTTAGTGAGCAGTTCTTC	NA	few	TRBV20-1	TRBJ2-1
CASSLGYPYEQYF	TGTGCCAGCAGTTTAGGGTACCCGTACGAGCAGTACTTC	NA	few	TRBV27	TRBJ2-7
CASSLGRQTMEQYF	TGCGCCAGCAGCTTGGGGCGACAGACTATGGAGCAGTACTTC	NA	NA	TRBV5-1	TRBJ2-7
CASSSQGAYGNTIYF	TGTGCCAGCTCATCACAGGGGGCCTATGGAAACACCATATATTTT	TRBD1	NA	TRBV18	TRBJ1-3
CASSSREGSAEQFF	TGTGCCAGCAGCTCCCGGGAGGGTTCGGCAGAGCAGTTCTTC	TRBD2	NA	TRBV11-3	TRBJ2-1
CASSETGASIDTQYF	TGTGCCAGCAGCGAGACAGGGGCGAGCATAGATACGCAGTATTTT	TRBD1	NA	TRBV7-6	TRBJ2-3
CASSRSLGGPLSNEQFF	TGTGCCAGCAGTCGAAGCCTTGGAGGCCCTTTAAGTAATGAGCAGTTCTTC	NA	once	TRBV7-2	TRBJ2-1
CSAVMTGSYEQYF	TGCAGTGCTGTGATGACAGGAAGCTACGAGCAGTACTTC	NA	few	TRBV20-1	TRBJ2-7
CASSFDTNTGELFF	TGTGCCAGCAGCTTCGACACCAACACCGGGGAGCTGTTTTTT	NA	NA	TRBV5-5	TRBJ2-2
CSARDFRLSGELFF	TGCAGTGCTAGAGATTTCAGACTGAGCGGGGAGCTGTTTTTT	NA	NA	TRBV20-1	TRBJ2-2
CASSIAVSNQPQHF	TGTGCCAGTAGTATCGCAGTTAGCAATCAGCCCCAGCATTTT	NA	once	TRBV19	TRBJ1-5
CASSQVAGESGELFF	TGCGCCAGCAGCCAAGTAGCGGGAGAGTCAGGGGAGCTGTTTTTT	TRBD2	NA	TRBV4-1	TRBJ2-2
CASSISGGDSNQPQHF	TGTGCCAGTAGTATCTCAGGTGGCGATAGCAATCAGCCCCAGCATTTT	NA	many	TRBV19	TRBJ1-5
CAIGDVRNTIYF	TGTGCCATCGGGGACGTCAGAAACACCATATATTTT	NA	few	TRBV10-3	TRBJ1-3
CASSLLGITFEQYF	TGTGCCAGCAGCTTACTTGGAATTACCTTCGAGCAGTACTTC	NA	NA	TRBV7-2	TRBJ2-7
CASSNRGKGPDSPLHF	TGTGCCAGCAGCAACCGGGGCAAGGGCCCGGATTCACCCCTCCACTTT	NA	few	TRBV12-3/TRBV12-4	TRBJ1-6
CASSLRPGETQYF	TGTGCCAGCAGCTTAAGGCCTGGTGAGACCCAGTACTTC	NA	few	TRBV11-2	TRBJ2-5
CASTLGGASGSYEQYF	TGTGCCAGCACCTTAGGGGGGGCTAGCGGCTCCTACGAGCAGTACTTC	NA	NA	TRBV12-3/TRBV12-4	TRBJ2-7
CASSEVYGYTF	TGTGCCAGCAGTGAAGTATATGGCTACACCTTC	NA	NA	TRBV6-1	TRBJ1-2
CASSLVGTSRSNEQYF	TGTGCCAGCAGCTTAGTAGGGACTAGTCGGTCGAACGAGCAGTACTTC	TRBD2	few	TRBV7-2	TRBJ2-7
CASSPPDTLWEQYF	TGTGCCAGCTCACCTCCTGACACTCTCTGGGAGCAGTACTTC	NA	few	TRBV18	TRBJ2-7
CASSPPQETQYF	TGTGCCAGCAGCCCCCCGCAAGAGACCCAGTACTTC	NA	many	TRBV12-3/TRBV12-4	TRBJ2-5
CASSRGYRANVLTF	TGTGCCAGCAGCCGGGGCTATCGGGCCAACGTCCTGACTTTC	NA	NA	TRBV3-1	TRBJ2-6
CASSQEGGVNTEAFF	TGTGCCAGCAGCCAAGAGGGGGGAGTGAACACTGAAGCTTTCTTT	NA	NA	TRBV3-1	TRBJ1-1
CASSFLVTDTQYF	TGTGCCAGCAGCTTTCTGGTGACAGATACGCAGTATTTT	NA	NA	TRBV7-9	TRBJ2-3
CASSPRAGTGDTDTQYF	TGTGCCAGCAGTCCCCGGGCAGGGACAGGCGACACAGATACGCAGTATTTT	TRBD1	NA	TRBV28	TRBJ2-3
CASTDTSTDTQYF	TGCGCCAGCACCGACACGAGCACAGATACGCAGTATTTT	NA	few	TRBV10-2	TRBJ2-3
CASSEEKWVGVNTEAFF	TGTGCCAGCAGTGAAGAAAAATGGGTAGGCGTGAACACTGAAGCTTTCTTT	NA	few	TRBV6-1	TRBJ1-1
CSARYRPSNTGELFF	TGCAGTGCTAGATATCGTCCCTCGAACACCGGGGAGCTGTTTTTT	NA	NA	TRBV20-1	TRBJ2-2
CASSWGTGGNEQFF	TGTGCCAGCAGCTGGGGGACAGGGGGCAATGAGCAGTTCTTC	TRBD1	many	TRBV7-2	TRBJ2-1
CASSLGGNLLNEQFF	TGTGCCAGCAGCTTAGGAGGAAACCTTCTCAATGAGCAGTTCTTC	NA	few	TRBV11-2	TRBJ2-1